A selection of T cell receptor beta chains follows, all from one sample in a study of shared clonotypes between healthy human individuals. Generated by immunoSEQ multiplex PCR, the TCRdb table keeps only in-frame clones and is missing some. In the table there are about 680,000 clones, roughly 70% of which are singletons. Material: memory CD4+ T cells sorted from blood. All receptors derive from a woman aged 25 to 39 in good health. CDR3s include the opening cysteine and the closing phenylalanine or tryptophan. Each record gives: J gene, V gene, D gene, clone size, CDR3 length, CDR3 DNA, CDR3 protein. The D gene is left open where the match is weak. Size tells how often a clone was seen (once, few, many) or the class of an expanded clone, and some rows leave it out.

J gene: TRBJ2-7
V gene: TRBV9
D gene: NA
clone size: NA
CDR3 length: 14
CDR3 DNA: TGTGCCAGCAGCGTAGGGGTTAGCTCCTACGAGCAGTACTTC
CDR3 protein: CASSVGVSSYEQYF

J gene: TRBJ1-2
V gene: TRBV21-1
D gene: NA
clone size: NA
CDR3 length: 8
CDR3 DNA: TGTGCCAGCACCCTCGACAGCTTC
CDR3 protein: CASTLDSF

J gene: TRBJ2-7
V gene: TRBV5-1
D gene: TRBD2
clone size: NA
CDR3 length: 15
CDR3 DNA: TGCGCCAGCAGCTTAACTAGCGGGAGACCCTACGAGCAGTACTTC
CDR3 protein: CASSLTSGRPYEQYF

J gene: TRBJ1-1
V gene: TRBV5-1
D gene: NA
clone size: NA
CDR3 length: 16
CDR3 DNA: TGCGCCAGCAGCTATCTGGGGGGCGCGGGGAACACTGAAGCTTTCTTT
CDR3 protein: CASSYLGGAGNTEAFF

J gene: TRBJ1-5
V gene: TRBV6-1
D gene: TRBD1
clone size: NA
CDR3 length: 13
CDR3 DNA: TGTGCCACCTGGACAGGGGGCAATCAGCCCCAGCATTTT
CDR3 protein: CATWTGGNQPQHF

J gene: TRBJ1-1
V gene: TRBV18
D gene: NA
clone size: NA
CDR3 length: 14
CDR3 DNA: TGTGCCAGCTCACCACCGGAGACGCCGGGTGAAGCTTTCTTT
CDR3 protein: CASSPPETPGEAFF

J gene: TRBJ2-1
V gene: TRBV4-1
D gene: TRBD2
clone size: NA
CDR3 length: 17
CDR3 DNA: TGCGCCAGCAGCGGACTAGCGGGGGCCTCTATATACAATGAGCAGTTCTTC
CDR3 protein: CASSGLAGASIYNEQFF

J gene: TRBJ2-2
V gene: TRBV6-1
D gene: NA
clone size: NA
CDR3 length: 14
CDR3 DNA: TGTGCCAGCAGGAGACTATTGAACACCGGGGAGCTGTTTTTT
CDR3 protein: CASRRLLNTGELFF

J gene: TRBJ2-2
V gene: TRBV2
D gene: TRBD2
clone size: NA
CDR3 length: 17
CDR3 DNA: TGTGCCAGCAGTCCCCAAGGACTAGCGGGGAACACCGGGGAGCTGTTTTTT
CDR3 protein: CASSPQGLAGNTGELFF

J gene: TRBJ2-5
V gene: TRBV15
D gene: TRBD2
clone size: NA
CDR3 length: 16
CDR3 DNA: TGTGCCACCAGCAGAGGGAGCGGGAGGGCCCAAGAGACCCAGTACTTC
CDR3 protein: CATSRGSGRAQETQYF

J gene: TRBJ2-3
V gene: TRBV5-4
D gene: NA
clone size: few
CDR3 length: 16
CDR3 DNA: TGTGCCAGCAGCTTGGTCCGGGGCCCCAGCACAGATACGCAGTATTTT
CDR3 protein: CASSLVRGPSTDTQYF

J gene: TRBJ2-3
V gene: TRBV30
D gene: NA
clone size: few
CDR3 length: 18
CDR3 DNA: TGTGCCTGGAGCCGAATTACGATAGCACTGGGCTCCACAGATACGCAGTATTTT
CDR3 protein: CAWSRITIALGSTDTQYF

J gene: TRBJ1-5
V gene: TRBV28
D gene: TRBD1
clone size: NA
CDR3 length: 15
CDR3 DNA: TGTGCCAGCAGTTTCCTGGGACAGGTTATTCAGCCCCAGCATTTT
CDR3 protein: CASSFLGQVIQPQHF

J gene: TRBJ2-2
V gene: TRBV5-1
D gene: TRBD2
clone size: NA
CDR3 length: 19
CDR3 DNA: TGCGCCAGCAGCCTCGGGAGGGACGGCGGGAGGGACCACACCGGGGAGCTGTTTTTT
CDR3 protein: CASSLGRDGGRDHTGELFF

J gene: TRBJ1-2
V gene: TRBV28
D gene: TRBD1
clone size: NA
CDR3 length: 15
CDR3 DNA: TGTGCCAGCAGTGCTCGGGCAGGGGGGTTTTATGGCTACACCTTC
CDR3 protein: CASSARAGGFYGYTF

J gene: TRBJ1-5
V gene: TRBV2
D gene: NA
clone size: NA
CDR3 length: 13
CDR3 DNA: TGTGCCAGCAGTCCACAGGAGGGTCAGCCCCAGCATTTT
CDR3 protein: CASSPQEGQPQHF

J gene: TRBJ2-3
V gene: TRBV27
D gene: TRBD1
clone size: NA
CDR3 length: 16
CDR3 DNA: TGTGCCAGCAGTTCCCCGGACAGGGCGAGGACAGATACGCAGTATTTT
CDR3 protein: CASSSPDRARTDTQYF

J gene: TRBJ2-5
V gene: TRBV19
D gene: NA
clone size: NA
CDR3 length: 16
CDR3 DNA: TGTGCCAGTAGTACCCGCACCGGCTCAGTCATAGAGACCCAGTACTTC
CDR3 protein: CASSTRTGSVIETQYF

J gene: TRBJ2-4
V gene: TRBV4-1
D gene: TRBD2
clone size: NA
CDR3 length: 18
CDR3 DNA: TGCGCCAGCAGCCAAGGACTAGCGGGAGTTCGGGCCAAAAACATTCAGTACTTC
CDR3 protein: CASSQGLAGVRAKNIQYF

J gene: TRBJ1-1
V gene: TRBV7-2
D gene: NA
clone size: NA
CDR3 length: 13
CDR3 DNA: TGTGCCAGCTTGATACAGATGAACACTGAAGCTTTCTTT
CDR3 protein: CASLIQMNTEAFF

J gene: TRBJ1-2
V gene: TRBV11-2
D gene: TRBD1
clone size: NA
CDR3 length: 14
CDR3 DNA: TGTGCCAGCAGCTTGTGGGGACAGGGCTATGGCTACACCTTC
CDR3 protein: CASSLWGQGYGYTF

J gene: TRBJ2-1
V gene: TRBV28
D gene: TRBD2
clone size: NA
CDR3 length: 14
CDR3 DNA: TGTGCCAGCAGTACCGGGACTAGAATGCGTGAGCAGTTCTTC
CDR3 protein: CASSTGTRMREQFF

J gene: TRBJ1-2
V gene: TRBV28
D gene: NA
clone size: NA
CDR3 length: 15
CDR3 DNA: TGTGCCATCTTTCCTGGGGAGTTTACCGACTATGGCTACACCTTC
CDR3 protein: CAIFPGEFTDYGYTF

J gene: TRBJ1-5
V gene: TRBV6-1
D gene: NA
clone size: NA
CDR3 length: 14
CDR3 DNA: TGTGCCAGCAGTGAAGCGCAAGCGGGTCAGCCCCAGCATTTT
CDR3 protein: CASSEAQAGQPQHF

J gene: TRBJ2-1
V gene: TRBV27
D gene: NA
clone size: NA
CDR3 length: 19
CDR3 DNA: TGTGCCAGCAGTTTATCTGCTAGAGCCTCTAGATGGGGCTACAATGAGCAGTTCTTC
CDR3 protein: CASSLSARASRWGYNEQFF

J gene: TRBJ2-1
V gene: TRBV30
D gene: TRBD2
clone size: once
CDR3 length: 16
CDR3 DNA: TGTGCCTGGAGTGTCTCCCCTAGCGGGAGTTTCAATGAGCAGTTCTTC
CDR3 protein: CAWSVSPSGSFNEQFF

J gene: TRBJ1-1
V gene: TRBV7-8
D gene: TRBD1
clone size: NA
CDR3 length: 16
CDR3 DNA: TGTGCCAGCAGCTTAGTACCGGGACAGGGTTACACTGAAGCTTTCTTT
CDR3 protein: CASSLVPGQGYTEAFF

J gene: TRBJ2-1
V gene: TRBV10-1
D gene: TRBD2
clone size: NA
CDR3 length: 15
CDR3 DNA: TGCGCCAGCAGTAGTAGCGGGAGAACATACAATGAGCAGTTCTTC
CDR3 protein: CASSSSGRTYNEQFF

J gene: TRBJ2-7
V gene: TRBV15
D gene: TRBD1
clone size: NA
CDR3 length: 15
CDR3 DNA: TGTGCCACCAGCAGAAGACAGGGGGCTCGGGACGAGCAGTACTTC
CDR3 protein: CATSRRQGARDEQYF

J gene: TRBJ1-1
V gene: TRBV7-9
D gene: TRBD1
clone size: NA
CDR3 length: 15
CDR3 DNA: TGTGCCAGCAGCTTAGAGTTGGGACAGTACACTGAAGCTTTCTTT
CDR3 protein: CASSLELGQYTEAFF

J gene: TRBJ1-4
V gene: TRBV5-1
D gene: NA
clone size: NA
CDR3 length: 17
CDR3 DNA: TGCGCCAGCAGCCTGGGCTCAAGCGGACAGCTTAATGAAAAACTGTTTTTT
CDR3 protein: CASSLGSSGQLNEKLFF

J gene: TRBJ1-1
V gene: TRBV9
D gene: NA
clone size: NA
CDR3 length: 16
CDR3 DNA: TGTGCCAGCAGCGTAGGTGCCCAGGGACCCAACACTGAAGCTTTCTTT
CDR3 protein: CASSVGAQGPNTEAFF

J gene: TRBJ1-2
V gene: TRBV28
D gene: NA
clone size: few
CDR3 length: 13
CDR3 DNA: TGTGCCAGCAGTTTAGGGGCGAACTATGGCTACACCTTC
CDR3 protein: CASSLGANYGYTF

J gene: TRBJ2-1
V gene: TRBV19
D gene: NA
clone size: NA
CDR3 length: 15
CDR3 DNA: TGTGCCAGTAGTTACGCCGAGCCCCTATATGGTGAGCAGTTCTTC
CDR3 protein: CASSYAEPLYGEQFF

J gene: TRBJ1-1
V gene: TRBV5-1
D gene: NA
clone size: NA
CDR3 length: 14
CDR3 DNA: TGCGCCAGCAGCCGGGGTAGTAGCGCTGTCGAAGCTTTCTTT
CDR3 protein: CASSRGSSAVEAFF

J gene: TRBJ2-2
V gene: TRBV7-9
D gene: NA
clone size: NA
CDR3 length: 15
CDR3 DNA: TGTGCCAGCAGCTTAGCCCTCTTAAACACCGGGGAGCTGTTTTTT
CDR3 protein: CASSLALLNTGELFF

J gene: TRBJ2-1
V gene: TRBV7-2
D gene: NA
clone size: NA
CDR3 length: 14
CDR3 DNA: TGTGCCAGCAGCCTCGGTCTATTCTACACTGAGCAGTTCTTC
CDR3 protein: CASSLGLFYTEQFF

J gene: TRBJ2-1
V gene: TRBV29-1
D gene: NA
clone size: NA
CDR3 length: 11
CDR3 DNA: TGCAGCGTGGGACACTACAATGAGCAGTTCTTC
CDR3 protein: CSVGHYNEQFF

J gene: TRBJ2-5
V gene: TRBV28
D gene: NA
clone size: NA
CDR3 length: 10
CDR3 DNA: TGTGCCAGCAGTTCCGAGACCCAGTACTTC
CDR3 protein: CASSSETQYF

J gene: TRBJ2-1
V gene: TRBV21-1
D gene: NA
clone size: NA
CDR3 length: 15
CDR3 DNA: TGTGCCAGCAGTCAGGGGGGGAGCCATAACAATGAGCAGTTCTTC
CDR3 protein: CASSQGGSHNNEQFF

J gene: TRBJ2-3
V gene: TRBV7-9
D gene: NA
clone size: NA
CDR3 length: 13
CDR3 DNA: TGTGCCAGCGGAATAGGGGGTACAGATACGCAGTATTTT
CDR3 protein: CASGIGGTDTQYF

J gene: TRBJ2-7
V gene: TRBV4-2
D gene: NA
clone size: NA
CDR3 length: 15
CDR3 DNA: TGTGCCAGCAGCCTGCGGTGGGTACGAGGGAGCGAGCAGTACTTC
CDR3 protein: CASSLRWVRGSEQYF

J gene: TRBJ2-7
V gene: TRBV5-1
D gene: TRBD1
clone size: NA
CDR3 length: 15
CDR3 DNA: TGCGCCAGCAGCTTCCAAAGACAGGGACGATTCGAGCAGTACTTC
CDR3 protein: CASSFQRQGRFEQYF